The 3 T cell receptor beta chains reported below all come from one sample, sequenced in a study of blood T cell repertoires in COVID-19. The assay was immunoSEQ multiplex PCR, and TCRdb's table has in-frame clones only and misses some. The data contain approximately 190,000 clones, 84% of them singletons. The sample consisted of PBMCs or T cells enriched from blood (not recorded which). The receptors were gathered from a man aged 35 to 55 who had recovered from COVID-19.

The gene calls are TRBV18 and TRBJ1-3; D remains ambiguous. Germline CDR1 and CDR2: KGHSH and LQKENI. The CDR3 extends over 15 amino acids. Trimming removed 3 bases at V and 0 bases at J, with 9 bases between. In DNA, the CDR3 is TGTGCCAGCTCACCGAGAGGGAACTCTGGAAACACCATATATTTT. Translation gives CASSPRGNSGNTIYF.

This clone was observed many times. This chain connects TRBV19 to TRBJ1-2, with D possibly being TRBD1 (6 bases). CDR3 size: 11 residues. CDR1 and CDR2 from the germline V gene are LNHDA and SQIVND (reference sequence). Trimming left V 5 bases short and J 8 bases short, with 9 bases between. The CDR3 DNA sequence: TGTGCCAGTAGTGTCCAGGGGGGCTACACCTTC. Amino acids: CASSVQGGYTF. The whole variable domain, remainder taken from reference TRBV19 and TRBJ1-2, is DGGITQSPKYLFRKEGQNVTLSCEQNLNHDAMYWYRQDPGQGLRLIYYSQIVNDFQKGDIAEGYSVSREKKESFPLTVTSAQKNPTAFYLCASSVQGGYTFGSGTRLTVV.

The CDR3 is CASSRGEADTGELFF. The DNA of the CDR3 is TGTGCCAGCAGCCGGGGGGAGGCCGACACCGGGGAGCTGTTTTTT. V usage is TRBV11-2 and J usage is TRBJ2-2; 7 bases map to TRBD2. V lost 5 bases, J lost 3 bases, and 6 bases stayed unmatched. The germline V gene encodes CDR1 SGHAT and CDR2 FQNNGV. The CDR3 runs to 15 residues.